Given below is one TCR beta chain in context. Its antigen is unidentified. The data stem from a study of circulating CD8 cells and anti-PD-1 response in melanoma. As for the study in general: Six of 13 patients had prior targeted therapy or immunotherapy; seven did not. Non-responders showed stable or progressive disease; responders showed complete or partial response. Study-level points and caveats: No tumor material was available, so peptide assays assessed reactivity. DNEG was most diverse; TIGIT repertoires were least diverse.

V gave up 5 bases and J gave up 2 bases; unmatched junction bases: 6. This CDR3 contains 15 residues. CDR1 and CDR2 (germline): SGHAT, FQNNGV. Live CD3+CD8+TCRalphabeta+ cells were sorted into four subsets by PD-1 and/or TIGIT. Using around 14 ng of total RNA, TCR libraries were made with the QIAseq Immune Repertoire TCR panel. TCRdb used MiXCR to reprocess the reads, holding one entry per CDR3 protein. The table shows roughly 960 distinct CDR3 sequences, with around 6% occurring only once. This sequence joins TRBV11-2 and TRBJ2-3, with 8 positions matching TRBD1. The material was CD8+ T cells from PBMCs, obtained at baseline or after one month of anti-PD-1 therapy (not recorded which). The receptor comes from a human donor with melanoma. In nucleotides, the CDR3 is TGTGCCAGCAGCCCGGCTCAGGGGGCCACAGATACGCAGTATTTT. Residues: CASSPAQGATDTQYF.